The entry below gives a single T cell receptor beta chain sequence along with its context. The antigen is undetermined. Additional DNA sequences in this sample encode the identical CDR3. These data belong to a study of cytomegalovirus exposure and HLA in healthy donors. The CDR3 covers 11 residues. The V gene's germline CDR1 is MNHEY and CDR2 SMNVEV (reference sequence). V gave up 6 bases and J gave up 4 bases; unmatched junction bases: 0. The primer mix had 60 Vbeta and 13 Jbeta primers. Here immunoSEQ multiplex PCR was the method, and the copy in TCRdb shows in-frame clones only, minus some. This listing includes roughly 220,000 clones. Study results and limitations: A link between a missense DCLRE1C variant and TCR beta V- and J-gene trimming emerged from a later analysis. DRB1 had the most TCR associations and HLA-C the fewest, a later analysis found, with rates varying by HLA locus.

The sequenced sample was PBMCs. The chain links TRBV27 to TRBJ2-7; 7 bases are shared with TRBD1. The clonotype was recovered from a girl aged 2 to 9 in good health and CMV-seropositive. CDR3 coding DNA: TGTGCCAGCAGGACAGGGTACGAGCAGTACTTC. This codes for CASRTGYEQYF.